Listed here are 30 T cell receptor beta chains from one sample, sequenced in a study of CD8 T cells in ankylosing spondylitis (dated by TCRdb to the late 2010s). The full study reports these points: A TCR beta motif of several highly homologous amino acid variants appeared characteristic of blood from ankylosing spondylitis patients.

Their specific antigens are unknown. Preparation of the library involved 5' RACE. The reads were generated on an Illumina HiSeq 2500. In-frame beta chains were kept once TCRdb had trimmed the public reads at Q25 with fastp and called clones with MiXCR. Entries that share a CDR3 protein sequence are merged under the most common genes and DNA. In all, the sample holds more than 650,000 distinct CDR3 sequences, and over 9.5% of those were seen once. The ten largest clones take up 0.45% to 0.6% of the sample. Source material: blood, either unsorted or a sorted T cell fraction (not recorded which). These receptors originate from a male donor with ankylosing spondylitis.

A few counts support this clonotype. The V gene is TRBV18, the J gene TRBJ2-6, with TRBD2 matching 12 bases. Germline V gives CDR1 KGHSH, CDR2 LQKENI. This CDR3 is 17 amino acids long. With 4 bases clipped from V and 1 base from J, the junction kept 2 bases outside the gene matches. CDR3 amino acids: CASSLGLAGSGANVLTF. DNA of the CDR3: TGTGCCAGCTCACTCGGACTAGCGGGATCTGGGGCCAACGTCCTGACTTTC.

The chain recombines TRBV20-1 with TRBJ2-3; D is unresolved. Germline V lookup: CDR1 DFQATT, CDR2 SNEGSKA (reference sequence). The V end was cut by 3 bases, the J end by 2 bases, with 6 bases between. The length of the CDR3 is 12 residues. In DNA, the CDR3 is TGCAGTGCTAGGACGAACACAGATACGCAGTATTTT. Protein product: CSARTNTDTQYF.

This clonotype showed up many times. V usage is TRBV7-3 and J usage is TRBJ1-1; no reliable D call. CDR1 and CDR2 from the germline V gene are SGHTA and FQGTGA. Trimming left V 2 bases short and J 1 base short, with 8 bases between. The CDR3 is 14 residues long. CDR3 sequence: CASSLLAANTEAFF. The CDR3 nucleotides read TGTGCCAGCAGCTTACTGGCGGCGAACACTGAAGCTTTCTTT. Complete variable domain (other parts from reference TRBV7-3 and TRBJ1-1): GAGVSQTPSNKVTEKGKYVELRCDPISGHTALYWYRQSLGQGPEFLIYFQGTGAADDSGLPNDRFFAVRPEGSVSTLKIQRTERGDSAVYLCASSLLAANTEAFFGQGTRLTVV.

This sequence joins TRBV30 and TRBJ2-1; either TRBD1 or TRBD2 may supply D (5 bases each). From germline, CDR1 is GTSNPN and CDR2 SVGIG (reference sequence). CDR3 length equals 15 residues. V gave up 0 bases and J gave up 8 bases, with 17 bases separating them. The CDR3 coding sequence is TGTGCCTGGAGTGTATGGGGGTCCCATCGGTATGAGCAGTTCTTC. This codes for CAWSVWGSHRYEQFF.

This clonotype came up many times. This chain uses TRBV29-1 with TRBJ2-7; 12 bases agree with TRBD1. Germline CDR1 reads SQVTM; CDR2 reads ANQGSEA. The CDR3 sequence is 14 residues long. With 6 bases clipped from V and 5 bases from J, the junction kept 8 bases outside the gene matches. In nucleotides, the CDR3 is TGCAGCGTGAGAACCGGGACAGGGGGCGACGAGCAGTACTTC. Translating gives CSVRTGTGGDEQYF.

This chain links TRBV7-2 with TRBJ1-1, with 9 bases lining up with TRBD1. CDR1 and CDR2 (germline): SGHTA, FQGNSA. V was clipped by 5 bases and J by 1 base; unmatched bases: 5. The CDR3 extends over 15 amino acids. In nucleotides, the CDR3 is TGTGCCAGCAGCCCCGGACAGGGGAGGAACACTGAAGCTTTCTTT. This codes for CASSPGQGRNTEAFF.

This clonotype was seen more than once but under ten times. V and J are TRBV7-2 and TRBJ2-1, with TRBD1 matching 7 bases. The CDR3 loop spans 13 amino acids. The V gene end was trimmed by 4 bases and the J gene end by 5 bases; junction bases not matched to a gene: 2. Per germline, CDR1 SGHTA and CDR2 FQGNSA. The CDR3 loop is CASSSQGNNEQFF. In DNA form, the CDR3 reads TGTGCCAGCAGCTCACAGGGGAACAATGAGCAGTTCTTC. The full variable domain, with the rest looked up from reference TRBV7-2 and TRBJ2-1, is GAGVSQSPSNKVTEKGKDVELRCDPISGHTALYWYRQSLGQGLEFLIYFQGNSAPDKSGLPSDRFSAERTGGSVSTLTIQRTQQEDSAVYLCASSSQGNNEQFFGPGTRLTVL.

V and J are TRBV29-1 and TRBJ2-3, with a possible D match to TRBD2 (7 bases). CDR1 and CDR2 from the germline V gene are SQVTM and ANQGSEA. The CDR3 covers 13 residues. Deletions cut 4 bases from V and 2 bases from J, with 10 bases between. The CDR3 DNA reads TGCAGCGTTGTTCGGGGGGCCACAGATACGCAGTATTTT. This sequence encodes CSVVRGATDTQYF.

J is TRBJ2-2 and V is TRBV20-1; either TRBD1 or TRBD2 may fit D (5 bases each). Looked up from germline, CDR1 is DFQATT and CDR2 is SNEGSKA (reference sequence). The CDR3 totals 15 residues. Between the trimmed V and J ends, which lost 3 bases and 2 bases, there was a span of 13 bases. In DNA, the CDR3 is TGCAGTGCTAGCCGGACACGGACTAACACCGGGGAGCTGTTTTTT. It specifies CSASRTRTNTGELFF.

The rearrangement links TRBV4-2 to TRBJ1-6; the D is unclear. Germline loops: CDR1 LGHNA, CDR2 YNFKEQ. V lost 0 bases to trimming and J lost 0 bases, with 21 bases between them. This CDR3 spans 21 amino acids. This CDR3 reads CASSQDYRGSGLSSYNSPLHF. CDR3 nucleotides: TGTGCCAGCAGCCAAGATTATCGGGGAAGTGGCTTAAGCTCCTATAATTCACCCCTCCACTTT.

This clonotype was recorded a few times. This chain links TRBV20-1 with TRBJ2-1; TRBD2 is a possible D gene (6 bases). The germline gives CDR1 DFQATT, CDR2 SNEGSKA (reference sequence). Trimming removed 2 bases at V and 4 bases at J, with 6 bases between. This CDR3 is 12 amino acids long. CDR3: CSARLAYNEQFF. CDR3 in DNA: TGCAGTGCTAGACTAGCGTACAATGAGCAGTTCTTC.

This chain uses TRBV9 with TRBJ2-7; D possibly uses TRBD1 or TRBD2 (5 bases each). V lost 4 bases and J lost 0, with 11 bases in between. The CDR3 loop spans 14 amino acids. Germline CDR1 SGDLS, CDR2 YYNGEE. CDR3 region: CASSPQGASYEQYF. The CDR3 DNA reads TGTGCCAGCAGCCCCCAGGGAGCCTCCTACGAGCAGTACTTC. Full variable domain (outside the CDR3, taken from reference TRBV9 and TRBJ2-7): DSGVTQTPKHLITATGQRVTLRCSPRSGDLSVYWYQQSLDQGLQFLIQYYNGEERAKGNILERFSAQQFPDLHSELNLSSLELGDSALYFCASSPQGASYEQYFGPGTRLTVT.

The chain combines TRBV28 with TRBJ2-3; 7 bases agree with TRBD2. Germline values: CDR1 MDHEN, CDR2 SYDVKM. After removal of 6 bases from V and 4 bases from J, the junction contained 13 bases not matched to a gene. The CDR3 contains 16 residues. This chain's CDR3 is CASSLLGEGGSDTQYF. In nucleotides, the CDR3 is TGTGCCAGCAGCCTCCTCGGGGAGGGAGGGTCAGATACGCAGTATTTT.

This clonotype came up a few times. This chain connects TRBV20-1 to TRBJ2-1, with D maybe TRBD2 (5 bases). The CDR3 extends over 15 amino acids. The germline V gene has CDR1 DFQATT and CDR2 SNEGSKA (reference sequence). The germline V and J ends were trimmed by 8 bases and 1 base, with 18 bases remaining between them. The CDR3 nucleotides read TGCAGTACGACCCAACGGGGAAAGTCCTACAATGAGCAGTTCTTC. This codes for CSTTQRGKSYNEQFF.

The gene calls are TRBV20-1 and TRBJ2-3; 7 nucleotides align to TRBD1. Germline V gene sequence: CDR1 DFQATT, CDR2 SNEGSKA (reference sequence). The CDR3 is 13 amino acids. V gave up 4 bases and J gave up 4 bases; unmatched junction bases: 5. This chain's CDR3 is CSAKVQGADTQYF. CDR3 DNA sequence: TGCAGTGCTAAAGTCCAGGGGGCAGATACGCAGTATTTT.

Comment on this clonotype: Here the CDR3 omits its conserved ending phenylalanine or tryptophan, so a read error is the likely source. The V gene is TRBV9, the J gene TRBJ2-5; no firm D call. The CDR3 covers 12 residues. V lost 3 bases, J lost 2 bases, and 5 bases lay in between. CDR1 is SGDLS and CDR2 is YYNGEE in the germline V gene. CDR3 bases: TGTGCCAGCAGCGCCGGGCAAGAGACCCAGTACCTC. Translating it yields CASSAGQETQYL.

The chain couples TRBV7-2 to TRBJ1-6, with D unresolved. Germline CDR1 SGHTA, CDR2 FQGNSA. Trimming left V 5 bases short and J 8 bases short, with 10 bases between. This CDR3 spans 13 amino acids. The CDR3 loop is CASSPHMDSPLHF. CDR3 nucleotides: TGTGCCAGCAGCCCCCACATGGATTCACCCCTCCACTTT.

This clonotype was seen only a few times. The J gene is TRBJ2-1, the V gene TRBV20-1; 11 bases align to TRBD2. Germline values: CDR1 DFQATT, CDR2 SNEGSKA (reference sequence). The V segment lost 2 bases and the J segment 2 bases; nucleotides outside the gene matches: 8. The CDR3 runs 17 residues. The CDR3 sequence: CSARRSIAGGPYNEQFF. In DNA, the CDR3 is TGCAGTGCTAGACGCTCCATAGCGGGAGGGCCCTACAATGAGCAGTTCTTC.

This clonotype was recorded a few times. This chain uses TRBV5-1 with TRBJ1-5, with 12 nucleotides matching TRBD1. This CDR3 comprises 16 residues. V shed 2 bases, J shed 3 bases, and the junction held 3 bases outside the gene matches. Germline V lookup: CDR1 SGHRS, CDR2 YFSETQ. CDR3 sequence (DNA): TGCGCCAGCAGCTTTGGGACAGGGGGCTCCAATCAGCCCCAGCATTTT. Amino acid sequence: CASSFGTGGSNQPQHF.

This clonotype was found many times. V and J are TRBV7-9 and TRBJ2-1; D remains unclear. CDR3 length equals 16 residues. Trimming pared 0 bases from V and 0 bases from J, leaving 9 bases between. The germline V gene has CDR1 SEHNR and CDR2 FQNEAQ (reference sequence). DNA of the CDR3: TGTGCCAGCAGCTTAGCAACCCTGGGCTCCTACAATGAGCAGTTCTTC. Translating gives CASSLATLGSYNEQFF.

The chain couples TRBV10-3 to TRBJ2-3; perhaps TRBD1 as D (5 bases). This CDR3 is built from 14 residues. V was shortened by 8 bases and J by 2 bases, with 14 bases between the two germline ends. From germline, CDR1 is ENHRY and CDR2 SYGVKD. The CDR3 loop reads CAIGAAANTDTQYF. CDR3 coding DNA: TGTGCCATCGGGGCTGCCGCTAACACAGATACGCAGTATTTT.

This chain joins TRBV20-1 and TRBJ2-3; 13 bases line up with TRBD2. The CDR3 is 15 amino acids. V lost 4 bases, J lost 5 bases, and 6 bases stayed unmatched. Germline assignment: CDR1 DFQATT and CDR2 SNEGSKA (reference sequence). CDR3 nucleotide sequence: TGCAGTGCTATAAGGACTAGCGGGAGTGGAGATACGCAGTATTTT. Protein product: CSAIRTSGSGDTQYF.

This clonotype was observed at least ten times. This chain connects TRBV4-2 to TRBJ2-7, with 11 bases lining up with TRBD2. This CDR3 is built from 16 residues. V lost 4 bases to trimming and J lost 3 bases; unmatched junction nucleotides: 8. Germline CDR1 and CDR2: LGHNA and YNFKEQ. This CDR3 reads CASSRELGLADYEQYF. The CDR3 DNA reads TGTGCCAGCAGCCGCGAACTGGGACTAGCGGACTACGAGCAGTACTTC.

This rearrangement joins TRBV20-1 to TRBJ2-1; D unresolved. The CDR3 length is 14 residues. Germline CDR1 and CDR2: DFQATT and SNEGSKA (reference sequence). Trimming took off 3 bases at V and 5 bases at J, with 14 bases between the two ends. The CDR3 here is CSASGPEQDNEQFF. The CDR3 bases are TGCAGTGCTAGTGGGCCAGAACAAGACAATGAGCAGTTCTTC.

The J gene is TRBJ2-7, the V gene TRBV6-1; D might be TRBD2 (5 bases). The V end was cut by 5 bases, the J end by 0 bases, with 14 bases between. CDR3 size: 15 residues. The germline V gene has CDR1 MNHNS and CDR2 SASEGT. In DNA form, the CDR3 reads TGTGCCAGCAGTCCGGGCCCCCGGGGCTCCTACGAGCAGTACTTC. Protein product: CASSPGPRGSYEQYF.

This sequence joins TRBV20-1 and TRBJ2-1; 11 bases match TRBD2. The CDR3 is made up of 14 amino acids. Trimming removed 6 bases from V and 5 bases from J; junction bases left unmatched: 6. Germline loops: CDR1 DFQATT, CDR2 SNEGSKA (reference sequence). CDR3 in amino acids: CSALAGGPDNEQFF. The CDR3 DNA reads as TGCAGTGCCTTAGCGGGAGGGCCTGACAATGAGCAGTTCTTC.

The sample holds a few counts of this clonotype. This rearrangement joins TRBV5-1 to TRBJ2-2; D possibly corresponds to TRBD2 (5 bases). CDR1 and CDR2 from the germline V gene are SGHRS and YFSETQ. CDR3 length: 15 amino acids. The ends were cut back, 1 base at V and 0 bases at J, with 7 bases in the middle. This chain's CDR3 is CASSLSSTNTGELFF. Here the CDR3 DNA reads TGCGCCAGCAGCTTGTCTAGCACGAACACCGGGGAGCTGTTTTTT.

This clonotype was seen more than once but under ten times. J is TRBJ2-1 and V is TRBV20-1; a possible D gene is TRBD2 (6 bases). The germline V gene has CDR1 DFQATT and CDR2 SNEGSKA (reference sequence). CDR3 length: 15 residues. Trimming pared 1 base from V and 0 bases from J, leaving 10 bases between. The CDR3 nucleotides are TGCAGTGCTAGAGTCGGGAGTAGCTCCTACAATGAGCAGTTCTTC. This encodes CSARVGSSSYNEQFF.

This clonotype has a handful of counts. The V and J genes are TRBV5-1 and TRBJ2-4; tentatively, D is TRBD1 (5 bases). Germline assignment: CDR1 SGHRS and CDR2 YFSETQ. CDR3 length: 15 amino acids. Trimming pared 0 bases from V and 1 base from J, leaving 8 bases between. Here the CDR3 reads CASSLDGAAKNIQYF. The CDR3 DNA reads TGCGCCAGCAGCTTGGATGGGGCCGCCAAAAACATTCAGTACTTC.

This clonotype has just a few counts. The chain couples TRBV6-1 to TRBJ2-2, with D tentatively TRBD2 (6 bases). The V end lost 3 bases, the J end lost 1 base, and 12 bases lay between the germline ends. The CDR3 runs 16 residues. The germline V gene encodes CDR1 MNHNS and CDR2 SASEGT. The CDR3 DNA reads as TGTGCCAGCAGTGACCCGGGGCGGGAGAACACCGGGGAGCTGTTTTTT. Residues: CASSDPGRENTGELFF.